The sequence of this TCR beta chain was determined in a study of T cell changes during pregnancy in multiple sclerosis (dated by TCRdb to between 2019 and 2020). Context from the whole study: The study examined how the T cell repertoire changed over the course of pregnancy in women with multiple sclerosis.

Library creation used the immunoSEQ multiplex PCR assay. TCRdb's version of the immuneACCESS table is confined to in-frame rearrangements and falls short of the full clone set. An unresolved V gene accounts for under half of the shortfall where checked; the remainder is of unknown origin. For this sample the table gives roughly 18,000 clones, of which around nine tenths were detected only once. The ten most abundant clones make up about 1.3% of the sample. Notes on this clone: Its target antigen remains unknown. No much larger clone is present one base from it, and per-base qualities are unavailable.

From its cysteine to its phenylalanine, the CDR3 spans 15 amino acids. Only the CDR3 DNA stays, 45 bases, in frame from base 1. Via the germline V gene (reference sequence), CDR1 is GTSNPN and CDR2 SVGIG. The germline ends are 11 bases apart after V is trimmed by 0 bases and J by 5 bases. Sequenced material: CD4+ T cells from peripheral blood mononuclear cells, taken in the first trimester of pregnancy. The rearrangement combines TRBV30 with TRBJ1-6, with TRBD1 as a weak D call on 6 bases. The TCR originated in a female donor in good health, enrolled as a control in a pregnancy study. This receptor carries the CDR3 CAWSVSPGDNSPLHF. Read as DNA, the sequence is TGTGCCTGGAGTGTGTCCCCAGGGGATAATTCACCCCTCCACTTT. Where the CDR3 stops, the reference TRBV30 and TRBJ1-6 genes take over; the full variable domain is SQTIHQWPATLVQPVGSPLSLECTVEGTSNPNLYWYRQAAGRGLQLLFYSVGIGQISSEVPQNLSASRPQDRQFILSSKKLLLSDSGFYLCAWSVSPGDNSPLHFGNGTRLTVT.